This entry describes one TCR beta chain. PCR amplification relied on 60 Vbeta primers (plus 13 Jbeta primers). Sequencing was performed with immunoSEQ multiplex PCR; in TCRdb, only in-frame clones are kept and a portion is missing. The profile shows about 270,000 clones, under 80% of them singletons. This CDR3 contains 16 residues. The junction had 11 bases not matched to a gene; V was cut back by 5 bases and J by 9 bases. Looked up from germline, CDR1 is MDHEN and CDR2 is SYDVKM. The data were taken from a study of cytomegalovirus exposure and HLA in healthy donors. The specimen sequenced was PBMCs. The sequence came from a female donor in good health and CMV-seronegative. The rearrangement uses TRBV28 and TRBJ2-1; 12 bases line up with TRBD2. This chain's CDR3 is CASSLLAGGLNGEQFF. Here the CDR3 DNA reads TGTGCCAGCAGTCTTCTAGCGGGAGGGCTAAACGGTGAGCAGTTCTTC.